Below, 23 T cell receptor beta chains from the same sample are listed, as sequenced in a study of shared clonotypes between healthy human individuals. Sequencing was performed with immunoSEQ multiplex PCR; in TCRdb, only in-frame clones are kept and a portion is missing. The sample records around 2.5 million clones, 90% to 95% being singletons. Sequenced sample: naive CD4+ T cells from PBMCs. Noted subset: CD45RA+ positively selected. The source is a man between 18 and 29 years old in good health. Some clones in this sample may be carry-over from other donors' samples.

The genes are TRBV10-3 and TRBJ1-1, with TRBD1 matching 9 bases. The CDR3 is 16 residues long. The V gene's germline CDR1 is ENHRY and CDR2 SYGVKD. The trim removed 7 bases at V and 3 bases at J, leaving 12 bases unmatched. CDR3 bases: TGTGCCATCAATCCGGGACAGGGCTTCCCTTACACTGAAGCTTTCTTT. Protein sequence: CAINPGQGFPYTEAFF.

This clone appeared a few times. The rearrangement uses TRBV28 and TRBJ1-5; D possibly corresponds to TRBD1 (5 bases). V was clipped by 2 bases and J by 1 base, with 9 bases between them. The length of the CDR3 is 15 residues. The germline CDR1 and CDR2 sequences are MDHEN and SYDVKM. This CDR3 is CASSLRGASNQPQHF. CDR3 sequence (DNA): TGTGCCAGCAGTTTAAGGGGCGCGAGCAATCAGCCCCAGCATTTT.

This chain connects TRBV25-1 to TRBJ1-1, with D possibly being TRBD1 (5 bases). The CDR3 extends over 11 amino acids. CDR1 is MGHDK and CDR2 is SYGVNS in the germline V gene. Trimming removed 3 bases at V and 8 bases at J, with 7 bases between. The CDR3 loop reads CASSDRGEAFF. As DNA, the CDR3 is TGTGCCAGCAGTGATAGGGGCGAAGCTTTCTTT.

The chain's CDR3 is CASRKGAASTDTQYF. Here the CDR3 DNA reads TGTGCCAGCAGGAAGGGGGCGGCTAGCACAGATACGCAGTATTTT. The chain joins TRBV2 to TRBJ2-3, with 7 positions matching TRBD1. Germline V CDR1 and CDR2: SNHLY, FYNNEI. This CDR3 is 15 amino acids long. The V segment lost 6 bases and the J segment 0 bases; nucleotides outside the gene matches: 6. The full variable domain, completed using reference TRBV2 and TRBJ2-3, is EPEVTQTPSHQVTQMGQEVILRCVPISNHLYFYWYRQILGQKVEFLVSFYNNEISEKSEIFDDQFSVERPDGSNFTLKIRSTKLEDSAMYFCASRKGAASTDTQYFGPGTRLTVL.

The CDR3 DNA sequence: TGTGCCAGCAGCACCGACGGGCGCTTCGGCGAAGCTTTCTTT. Protein: CASSTDGRFGEAFF. The chain links TRBV13 to TRBJ1-1; unclear D gene. This CDR3 is built from 14 residues. CDR1 and CDR2 from the germline V gene are PRHDT and FYEKMQ (reference sequence). V lost 5 bases and J lost 8, with 18 bases in between.

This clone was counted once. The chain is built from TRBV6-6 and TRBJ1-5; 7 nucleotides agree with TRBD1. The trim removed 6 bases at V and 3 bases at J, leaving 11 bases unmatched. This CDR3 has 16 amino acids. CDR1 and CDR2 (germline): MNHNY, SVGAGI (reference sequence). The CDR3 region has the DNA TGTGCCAGCAGGACAGGGAAATCAGGGGACAATCAGCCCCAGCATTTT. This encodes CASRTGKSGDNQPQHF.

CDR3 residues: CASSLTGSPGDEQFF. In DNA, the CDR3 is TGCGCCAGCAGCTTGACAGGGTCGCCGGGGGATGAGCAGTTCTTC. This chain connects TRBV5-1 to TRBJ2-1; D may be TRBD1 or TRBD2 (6 bases each). Germline CDR1 reads SGHRS; CDR2 reads YFSETQ. Trimming left V 1 base short and J 8 bases short, with 16 bases between. The CDR3 extends over 15 amino acids.

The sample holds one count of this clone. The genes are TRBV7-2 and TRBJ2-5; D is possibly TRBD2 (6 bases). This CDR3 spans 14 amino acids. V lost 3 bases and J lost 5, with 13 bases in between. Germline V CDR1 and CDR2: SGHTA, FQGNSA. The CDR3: CASSFGGIIETQYF. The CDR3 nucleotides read TGTGCCAGCAGCTTCGGCGGGATTATCGAGACCCAGTACTTC.

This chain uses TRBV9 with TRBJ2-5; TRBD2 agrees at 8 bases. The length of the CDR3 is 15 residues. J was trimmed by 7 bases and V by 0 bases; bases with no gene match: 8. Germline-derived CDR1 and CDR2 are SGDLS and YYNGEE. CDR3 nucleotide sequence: TGTGCCAGCAGCGTAGTCGGTAGCGGGGTCGGGACCCAGTACTTC. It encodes CASSVVGSGVGTQYF.

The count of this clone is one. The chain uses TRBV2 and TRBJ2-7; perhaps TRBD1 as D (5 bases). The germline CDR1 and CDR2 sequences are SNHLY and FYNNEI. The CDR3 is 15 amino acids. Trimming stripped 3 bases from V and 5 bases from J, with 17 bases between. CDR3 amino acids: CASSDASAGNHEQYF. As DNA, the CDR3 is TGTGCCAGCAGTGATGCGTCGGCAGGGAACCACGAGCAGTACTTC.

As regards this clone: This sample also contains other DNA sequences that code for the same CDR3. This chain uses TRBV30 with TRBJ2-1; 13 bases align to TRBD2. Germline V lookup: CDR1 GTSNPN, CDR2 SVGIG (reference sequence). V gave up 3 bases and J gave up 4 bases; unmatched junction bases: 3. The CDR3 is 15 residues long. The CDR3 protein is CAWSGTSGTYNEQFF. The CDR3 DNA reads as TGTGCCTGGAGCGGGACTAGCGGGACGTACAATGAGCAGTTCTTC.

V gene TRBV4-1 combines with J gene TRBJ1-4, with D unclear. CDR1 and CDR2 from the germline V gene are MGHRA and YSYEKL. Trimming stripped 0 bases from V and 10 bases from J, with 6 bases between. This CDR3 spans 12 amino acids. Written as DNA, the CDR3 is TGCGCCAGCAGCCAAGATGGGCGAAAACTGTTTTTT. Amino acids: CASSQDGRKLFF.

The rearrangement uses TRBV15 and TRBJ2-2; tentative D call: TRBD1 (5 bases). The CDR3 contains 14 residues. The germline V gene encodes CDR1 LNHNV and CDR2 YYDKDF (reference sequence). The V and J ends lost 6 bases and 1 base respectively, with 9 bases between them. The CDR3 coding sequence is TGTGCCACCAGTCCAGGGCTGAACACCGGGGAGCTGTTTTTT. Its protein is CATSPGLNTGELFF.

CDR3 protein: CASSLSSGSTYEQYF. As DNA, the CDR3 is TGTGCCAGCAGTTTATCGTCCGGCAGCACCTACGAGCAGTACTTC. This chain links TRBV28 with TRBJ2-7; no clear D. Germline-derived CDR1 and CDR2 are MDHEN and SYDVKM. V was cut by 1 base and J by 2 bases, with 12 bases left in between. This CDR3 has 15 amino acids.

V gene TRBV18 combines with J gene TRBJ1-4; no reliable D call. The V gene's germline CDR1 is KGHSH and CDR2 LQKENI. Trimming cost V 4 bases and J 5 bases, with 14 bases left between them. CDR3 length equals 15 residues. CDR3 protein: CASSLNQADNEKLFF. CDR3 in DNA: TGTGCCAGCTCACTAAACCAGGCCGACAATGAAAAACTGTTTTTT.

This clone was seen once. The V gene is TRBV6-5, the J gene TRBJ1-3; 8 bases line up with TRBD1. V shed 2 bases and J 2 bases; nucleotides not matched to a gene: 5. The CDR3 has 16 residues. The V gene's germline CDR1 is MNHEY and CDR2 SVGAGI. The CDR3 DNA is TGTGCCAGCAGTTACCTGATGGACAGGGCTGGAAACACCATATATTTT. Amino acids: CASSYLMDRAGNTIYF.

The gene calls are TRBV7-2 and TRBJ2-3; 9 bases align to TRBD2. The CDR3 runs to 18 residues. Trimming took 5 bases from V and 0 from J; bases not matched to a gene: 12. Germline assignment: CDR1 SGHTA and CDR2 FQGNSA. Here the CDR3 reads CASSPGAGGGPSTDTQYF. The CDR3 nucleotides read TGTGCCAGCAGCCCCGGAGCGGGAGGCGGCCCTAGCACAGATACGCAGTATTTT.

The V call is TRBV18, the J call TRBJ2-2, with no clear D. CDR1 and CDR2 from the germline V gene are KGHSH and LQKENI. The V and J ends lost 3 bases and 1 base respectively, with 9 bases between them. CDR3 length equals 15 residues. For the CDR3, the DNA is TGTGCCAGCTCACCTGGAACGCGGAACACCGGGGAGCTGTTTTTT. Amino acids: CASSPGTRNTGELFF.

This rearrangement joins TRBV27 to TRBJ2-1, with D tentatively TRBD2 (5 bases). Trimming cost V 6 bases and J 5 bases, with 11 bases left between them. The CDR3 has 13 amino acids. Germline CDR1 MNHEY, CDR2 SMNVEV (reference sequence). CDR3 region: CASRLGINNEQFF. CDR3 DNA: TGTGCCAGCAGGCTCGGGATCAACAATGAGCAGTTCTTC.

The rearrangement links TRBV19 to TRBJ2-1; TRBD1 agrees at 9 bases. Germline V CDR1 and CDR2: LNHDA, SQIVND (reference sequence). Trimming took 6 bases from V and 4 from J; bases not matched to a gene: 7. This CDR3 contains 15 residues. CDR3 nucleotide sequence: TGTGCCAGTAGATTGGTCGGACAGGGGTACAATGAGCAGTTCTTC. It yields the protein CASRLVGQGYNEQFF. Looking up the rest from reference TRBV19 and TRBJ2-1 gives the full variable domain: DGGITQSPKYLFRKEGQNVTLSCEQNLNHDAMYWYRQDPGQGLRLIYYSQIVNDFQKGDIAEGYSVSREKKESFPLTVTSAQKNPTAFYLCASRLVGQGYNEQFFGPGTRLTVL.

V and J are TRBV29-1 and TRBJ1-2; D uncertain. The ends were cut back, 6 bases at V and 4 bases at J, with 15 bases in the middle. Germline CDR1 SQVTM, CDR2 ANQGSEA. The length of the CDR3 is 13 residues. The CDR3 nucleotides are TGCAGCGTCCAAGGCGGAGGTAGCTATGGCTACACCTTC. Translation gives CSVQGGGSYGYTF.

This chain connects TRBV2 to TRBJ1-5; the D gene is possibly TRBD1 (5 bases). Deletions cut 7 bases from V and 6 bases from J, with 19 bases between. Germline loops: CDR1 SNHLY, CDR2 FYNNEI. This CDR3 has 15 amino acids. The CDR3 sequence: CASTGHDGAVQPQHF. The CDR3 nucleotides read TGTGCCAGCACCGGTCACGACGGGGCGGTTCAGCCCCAGCATTTT.

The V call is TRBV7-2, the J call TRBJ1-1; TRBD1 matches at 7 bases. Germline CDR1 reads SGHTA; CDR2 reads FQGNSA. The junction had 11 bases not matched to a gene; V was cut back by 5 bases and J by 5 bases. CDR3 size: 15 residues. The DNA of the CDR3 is TGTGCCAGCAGCACCTACAGGGGATTGGGGACTGAAGCTTTCTTT. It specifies CASSTYRGLGTEAFF.